Listed below are T cell receptor beta chains from one sample, sequenced in a study of identical twins. MiXCR was run by TCRdb on the 5' RACE reads, yielding one entry per CDR3 protein. Among some 500,000 distinct CDR3 sequences listed, 20% to 25% were seen once. This sample was also put to use in a study of T cells expressing NK-cell markers.

The sample was CD4+ T cells sorted from blood. The receptors shown here come from a woman aged 18-29 years in good health. The CDR3 runs from the conserved cysteine through the conserved F or W. The D gene is left open where the match is weak. The size field is filled for only some rows; it gives once, few, many or a size class.

v_gene	d_gene	abundance	j_gene	CDR3nt	CDR3aa
TRBV28	NA	NA	TRBJ2-7	TGTGCCAGCAGTTTAGCCAGGGCCACCCACGAGCAGTACTTC	CASSLARATHEQYF
TRBV6-1	NA	NA	TRBJ2-3	TGTGCCAGCAGTGCCTTCTCGACCCAGTTTGATACGCAGTATTTT	CASSAFSTQFDTQYF
TRBV7-9	NA	few	TRBJ1-1	TGTGCCAGCAGCTTAGAGCATGACTCGGAGGCTTTCTTT	CASSLEHDSEAFF
TRBV6-5	NA	many	TRBJ2-1	TGTGCCAGCAGTTTTGGACGAATTCAGTTCTTC	CASSFGRIQFF
TRBV30	TRBD2	NA	TRBJ2-5	TGTGCCTGGAGTGCCCTAGTGCGGGAGTGGGGGGAGACCCAGTACTTC	CAWSALVREWGETQYF
TRBV20-1	NA	few	TRBJ1-1	TGCAGTGCTAGTGACGGTCTCATGAACACTGAAGCTTTCTTT	CSASDGLMNTEAFF
TRBV20-1	TRBD2	few	TRBJ2-5	TGCAGTGCCCAAAGTAAGGGCGGGGGGACCCAGTACTTC	CSAQSKGGGTQYF
TRBV20-1	NA	NA	TRBJ1-1	TGCAGTGCTAAAGGAGGACGGGGGACTGAAGCTTTCTTT	CSAKGGRGTEAFF
TRBV5-1	NA	few	TRBJ2-5	TGCGCCAGCAGCTTGGGACTAGTCCCCAGACAAGAGACCCAGTACTTC	CASSLGLVPRQETQYF
TRBV5-1	TRBD1	few	TRBJ1-5	TGCGCCAGCAGACCCGGGACAGGGGGCAATCAGCCCCAGCATTTT	CASRPGTGGNQPQHF
TRBV9	NA	few	TRBJ1-3	TGTGCCAGCAGTCAGACACCCTTGGGGGTGGGAAACACCATATATTTT	CASSQTPLGVGNTIYF
TRBV7-9	TRBD1	NA	TRBJ2-7	TGTGCCAGCAGCTTACTACGGGACAGGGACGAGCAGTACTTC	CASSLLRDRDEQYF
TRBV20-1	TRBD2	few	TRBJ2-7	TGCAGTGCTAGAGGCCGCGGGGGGACCGCCTACGAGCAGTACTTC	CSARGRGGTAYEQYF
TRBV20-1	NA	NA	TRBJ2-7	TGCAGTGCCGCCGGGAGCGCCTACGAGCAGTACTTC	CSAAGSAYEQYF
TRBV24-1	TRBD2	NA	TRBJ2-3	TGTGCCACCAGTGACCCGGGACTAGCGGACACAGATACGCAGTATTTT	CATSDPGLADTDTQYF
TRBV14	NA	few	TRBJ1-1	TGTGCCAGCAGCCAAGATCGTAGGGGAAGAACTGAAGCTTTCTTT	CASSQDRRGRTEAFF
TRBV15	TRBD2	NA	TRBJ2-3	TGTGCCACCAGCAGAACTCGCGGGAGGTTGACAGATACGCAGTATTTT	CATSRTRGRLTDTQYF